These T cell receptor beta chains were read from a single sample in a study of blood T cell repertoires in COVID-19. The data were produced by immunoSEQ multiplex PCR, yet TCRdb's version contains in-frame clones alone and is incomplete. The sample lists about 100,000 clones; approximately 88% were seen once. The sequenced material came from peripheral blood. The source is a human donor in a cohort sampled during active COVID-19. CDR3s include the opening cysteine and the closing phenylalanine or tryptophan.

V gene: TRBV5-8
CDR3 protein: CASSVLSNQPQHF

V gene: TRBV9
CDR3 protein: CASSVDSNTDTQYF

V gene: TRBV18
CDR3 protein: CASSNARVRGNSPLHF

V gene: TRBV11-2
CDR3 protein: CASSPYQGSYNEQFF

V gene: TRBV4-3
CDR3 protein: CASSPGEGGYEQYF

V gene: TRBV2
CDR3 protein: CASSEQGTGGTEQYF

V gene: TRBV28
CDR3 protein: CASTLRGTLNTGELFF

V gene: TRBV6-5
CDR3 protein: CASSRDRGGTEAFF

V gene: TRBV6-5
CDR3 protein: CASSQQGREAFF

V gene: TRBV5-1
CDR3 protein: CASRRQLADEQYF

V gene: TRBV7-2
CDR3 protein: CASTARLGGGERDQETQYF

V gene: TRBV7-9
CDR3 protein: CASSSWMGQSFYGYTF

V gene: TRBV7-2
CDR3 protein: CASSITSGGAVQYF

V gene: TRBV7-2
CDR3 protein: CASSLAGSGVWETQYF

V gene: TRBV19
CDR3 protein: CASTSGGGPYNEQFF

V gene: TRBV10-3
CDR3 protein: CAISEIGGSPLHF

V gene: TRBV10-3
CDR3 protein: CAISLQGMNTEAFF

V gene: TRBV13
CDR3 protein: CASSLQGAAGANVLTF

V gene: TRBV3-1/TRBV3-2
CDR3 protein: CASRERQGGSYEQYF

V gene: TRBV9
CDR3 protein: CASSVGGETQYF

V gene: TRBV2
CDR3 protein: CASSEGGSGLGTDTQYF

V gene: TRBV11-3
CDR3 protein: CASSLGGGESFF